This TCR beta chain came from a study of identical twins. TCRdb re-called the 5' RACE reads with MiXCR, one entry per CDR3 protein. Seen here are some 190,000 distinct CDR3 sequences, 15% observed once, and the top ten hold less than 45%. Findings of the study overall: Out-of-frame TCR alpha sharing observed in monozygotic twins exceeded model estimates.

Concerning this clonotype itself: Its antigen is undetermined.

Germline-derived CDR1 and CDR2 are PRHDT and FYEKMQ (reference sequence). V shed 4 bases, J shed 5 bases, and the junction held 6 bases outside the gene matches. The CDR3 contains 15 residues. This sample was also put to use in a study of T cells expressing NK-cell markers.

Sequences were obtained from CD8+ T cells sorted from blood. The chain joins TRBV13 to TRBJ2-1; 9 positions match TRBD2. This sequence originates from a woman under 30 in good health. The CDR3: CASSYSGGGDNEQFF. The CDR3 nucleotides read TGTGCCAGCAGCTATAGCGGGGGAGGGGACAATGAGCAGTTCTTC.